A selection of T cell receptor beta chains follows, all from one sample in a study of blood T cell repertoires in COVID-19. The assay was immunoSEQ multiplex PCR, and TCRdb's table has in-frame clones only and misses some. Of approximately 88,000 clones detected, 78% appear once; the ten largest clones hold 6.3%. The sequencing input was peripheral blood. These receptors all come from a man between 65 and 85 years old with COVID-19, enrolled during active disease. CDR3s leave out the opening cysteine and the closing phenylalanine or tryptophan. Fields, in order: J gene, V gene, clone size, CDR3 protein. Expanded clones get a size class; other rows say once, few or many, or leave the size out.

TRBJ2-4 | TRBV28 | few | ASGKLAKNIQY
TRBJ1-1 | TRBV30 | few | AWSESQVNTEAF
TRBJ2-2 | TRBV2 | many | ASNQLAETGELF
TRBJ1-2 | TRBV30 | . | AWSPAGGYT
TRBJ1-5 | TRBV10-2 | once | ASSGTGNQPQH
TRBJ2-2 | TRBV10-3 | . | AISEEAGGPNTGELF
TRBJ1-1 | TRBV18 | . | ASSGDREWKTTQNTEAF
TRBJ1-2 | TRBV4-2 | . | ASSQPGGAGGYT
TRBJ1-1 | TRBV7-8 | . | ASSSGGRDRRAF
TRBJ1-5 | TRBV6-2/TRBV6-3 | . | ASSYERDTGGPQH
TRBJ2-2 | TRBV5-1 | . | ASSTAGGRFQNTGELF
TRBJ1-5 | TRBV9 | . | ASSSEGGSHQPQH
TRBJ2-1 | TRBV27 | . | ASSLSTSYNEQF
TRBJ1-2 | TRBV10-1 | . | ASSAGAFGLT
TRBJ2-1 | TRBV5-1 | . | ASSLSGNDYNEQF
TRBJ2-7 | TRBV6-1 | . | ASSEFTRTVY
TRBJ2-7 | TRBV4-3 | . | ASSQRPGQGYEQY
TRBJ2-3 | TRBV5-1 | few | ASSLGTSGNTDTQY
TRBJ1-2 | TRBV29-1 | . | SVGGQGAGYGYT
TRBJ2-1 | TRBV28 | once | ASRPGQGIYNEQF
TRBJ1-5 | TRBV9 | . | ASSGGQGNQPQH
TRBJ2-1 | TRBV28 | . | ASSLRTSGRNEQF
TRBJ2-2 | TRBV4-3 | . | ASSQEHTSTGELF
TRBJ1-5 | TRBV15 | many | ATSRDSSNQPQH
TRBJ1-6 | TRBV27 | . | ASSFSGSPLH
TRBJ1-5 | TRBV19 | . | ASSINRDINQPQH
TRBJ2-3 | TRBV9 | . | ASSDTSGFSTDTQY
TRBJ1-2 | TRBV7-8 | . | ASSPRHFMAGYT
TRBJ1-3 | TRBV7-9 | few | ASSYDRVSGNTIY
TRBJ1-6 | TRBV6-2/TRBV6-3 | . | ASSATGINSPLH
TRBJ2-5 | TRBV7-2 | few | ASSFGGASETQY
TRBJ1-2 | TRBV15 | . | ATSREGAENYGYT
TRBJ2-7 | TRBV7-2 | . | ASSSDPQGIYEQY
TRBJ1-1 | TRBV6-5 | . | ASSYSPKTGETEAF
TRBJ2-7 | TRBV6-1 | few | ASSERRFDSEQY
TRBJ1-2 | TRBV19 | . | ASSTPGQTYGYT
TRBJ1-2 | TRBV5-1 | . | ASSIGQANYGYT
TRBJ2-4 | TRBV27 | few | ASSEFKGTAKNIQY
TRBJ1-2 | TRBV19 | . | ASSSGFGNGYT
TRBJ1-2 | TRBV27 | . | ASSFRCYT
TRBJ2-1 | TRBV2 | . | ASTGSRSYNEQF
TRBJ2-3 | TRBV5-6 | . | ASSSTGGADTQY
TRBJ1-1 | TRBV27 | . | ASSPGTVAGAF
TRBJ1-2 | TRBV18 | . | ASSRPGQGANYGYT
TRBJ2-7 | TRBV2 | . | ASSGPVSDRFNYEQY
TRBJ1-5 | TRBV7-2 | many | ASSLMDRVGQPQH
TRBJ1-1 | TRBV3-1/TRBV3-2 | . | ASSAPRGNTEAF
TRBJ2-5 | TRBV29-1 | once | SVGGQNGETQY
TRBJ2-2 | TRBV9 | . | ASSVGTGRETGELF
TRBJ1-2 | TRBV10-3 | . | AISERQAFDENGYT
TRBJ2-5 | TRBV24-1 | few | ATSDPTRNQETQY
TRBJ1-2 | TRBV3-1/TRBV3-2 | . | ASSHLSGGDYGYT
TRBJ1-6 | TRBV11-3 | . | ASSPLRDSPLH
TRBJ1-6 | TRBV6-5 | . | ASSRPGGAPLH
TRBJ2-1 | TRBV19 | . | ASSIRAGGNYNEQF
TRBJ2-3 | TRBV10-2 | . | ASSDLAESTDTQY